This T cell receptor beta chain was identified in a study of shared clonotypes between healthy human individuals. V lost 7 bases and J lost 2; bases outside the gene matches: 7. The CDR3 has 13 amino acids. Germline V gene sequence: CDR1 SQVTM, CDR2 ANQGSEA. The donors, all of them Caucasian adults, lived in Nashville, Tennessee. TCRdb keeps only in-frame clones here, not all; method: immunoSEQ multiplex PCR. The sample shows about 470,000 clones, about 85% of them seen only once. This clonotype originated in a woman aged 40-49 years in good health. Some clones in this sample may be carry-over from other donors' samples. Input material: PBMCs. This sequence joins TRBV29-1 and TRBJ2-7, with TRBD1 matching 8 bases. CDR3 DNA sequence: TGCAGCGCCGCGGACAGGGAGCCCTACGAGCAGTACTTC. It translates to CSAADREPYEQYF.